Listed here are 11 T cell receptor beta chains from one sample, sequenced in a study of shared clonotypes between healthy human individuals. Assay: immunoSEQ multiplex PCR; the TCRdb copy retains only in-frame clones and omits some. The table lists a few million clones, roughly 93% of them singletons, with over 1.5% in the top ten. Naive CD8 cells were CD45RO-negative, positively selected for CCR7, excluding terminally differentiated effector memory CD45RA+ cells. The sample was naive CD8+ T cells from PBMCs. The receptors shown here come from a man aged 18 to 29 in good health. Some clones in this sample may be carry-over from other donors' samples.

The chain uses TRBV7-2 and TRBJ2-5; D possibly corresponds to TRBD1 (6 bases). Germline V gives CDR1 SGHTA, CDR2 FQGNSA. This CDR3 spans 15 amino acids. V gave up 5 bases and J gave up 1 base, with 14 bases separating them. CDR3 amino acids: CASSPGLRGQETQYF. The CDR3 DNA follows: TGTGCCAGCAGCCCGGGCCTCAGGGGCCAAGAGACCCAGTACTTC.

The chain links TRBV12-1 to TRBJ2-1; the table calls TRBD2, which could not be checked here. TRBV12-1 is reported as a pseudogene. CDR3 length equals 20 residues. CDR3 loop: CASSHRTRTSGVSSYNEQFF. As DNA, the CDR3 is TGTGCCAGCAGCCACCGAACCCGGACTAGCGGAGTTAGCTCCTACAATGAGCAGTTCTTC.

The rearrangement joins TRBV7-8 to TRBJ2-7; perhaps TRBD2 as D (5 bases). Trimming removed 3 bases at V and 0 bases at J, with 9 bases between. Germline V gives CDR1 SGHVS, CDR2 FQNEAQ. The CDR3 is made up of 14 amino acids. The CDR3 coding sequence is TGTGCCAGCAGCTTTTCCGGAGGCTCCTACGAGCAGTACTTC. It yields the protein CASSFSGGSYEQYF.

The chain employs TRBV4-1 and TRBJ2-4; D unresolved. The V gene's germline CDR1 is MGHRA and CDR2 YSYEKL. V was clipped by 3 bases and J by 9 bases, with 18 bases between them. The CDR3 contains 15 residues. The CDR3 sequence is CASSQALVGLSIQYF. The CDR3 coding sequence is TGCGCCAGCAGCCAGGCCCTCGTGGGGTTGAGCATTCAGTACTTC.

This chain's CDR3 is CASSLGLRTSGNEQYF. In nucleotides, the CDR3 is TGTGCCAGCAGCTTAGGCCTGAGGACTAGCGGGAACGAGCAGTACTTC. The gene calls are TRBV7-9 and TRBJ2-7; TRBD2 agrees at 12 bases. This CDR3 region has 16 residues. Germline trimming cut 1 base from V and 5 bases from J; bases unmatched to any gene: 6. Germline V lookup: CDR1 SEHNR, CDR2 FQNEAQ (reference sequence).

The chain joins TRBV27 to TRBJ1-2, with D perhaps matching TRBD1 (5 bases). Looked up from germline, CDR1 is MNHEY and CDR2 is SMNVEV (reference sequence). The V and J ends lost 6 bases and 3 bases respectively, with 17 bases between them. There are 15 residues in the CDR3. This chain's CDR3 is CASRPREGPHYGYTF. In DNA, the CDR3 is TGTGCCAGCAGACCCAGGGAGGGTCCTCACTATGGCTACACCTTC.

Here the CDR3 DNA reads TGTGCCAGTAGTCTTTCCGACAGCTCCTACGAGCAGTACTTC. Protein product: CASSLSDSSYEQYF. This rearrangement joins TRBV19 to TRBJ2-7; D is possibly TRBD1 (5 bases). The CDR3 is 14 residues long. Looked up from germline, CDR1 is LNHDA and CDR2 is SQIVND (reference sequence). V was pared by 5 bases and J by 0 bases, with 11 bases between. The variable domain in full, with the rest retrieved from reference TRBV19 and TRBJ2-7, is DGGITQSPKYLFRKEGQNVTLSCEQNLNHDAMYWYRQDPGQGLRLIYYSQIVNDFQKGDIAEGYSVSREKKESFPLTVTSAQKNPTAFYLCASSLSDSSYEQYFGPGTRLTVT.

As to this clone: The same CDR3 also results from other DNA sequences found in this sample. V is TRBV2 and J is TRBJ1-1, with no clear D. The ends were cut back, 3 bases at V and 1 base at J, with 9 bases in the middle. Per the germline V gene, CDR1 is SNHLY and CDR2 is FYNNEI. This CDR3 contains 14 residues. The CDR3 loop is CASSDPRENTEAFF. Written as DNA, the CDR3 is TGTGCCAGCAGTGATCCCAGAGAGAACACTGAAGCTTTCTTT.

V usage is TRBV6-1 and J usage is TRBJ2-7; 7 bases align to TRBD1. The CDR3 loop spans 17 amino acids. Germline V gives CDR1 MNHNS, CDR2 SASEGT. V shed 4 bases, J shed 3 bases, and the junction held 15 bases outside the gene matches. Here the CDR3 reads CASSVIRTGTSVYEQYF. The CDR3 bases are TGTGCCAGCAGTGTAATAAGGACAGGAACCTCGGTCTACGAGCAGTACTTC.

This clone occurred once. V is TRBV6-1 and J is TRBJ2-2, with D uncertain. This CDR3 comprises 13 residues. Trimming took 5 bases from V and 3 from J, leaving 7 bases between them. From germline, CDR1 is MNHNS and CDR2 SASEGT. The CDR3 reads CASSPFYTGELFF. In DNA, the CDR3 is TGTGCCAGCAGTCCCTTTTACACCGGGGAGCTGTTTTTT.

The V gene is TRBV28, the J gene TRBJ1-5, with 8 bases that match TRBD1. The CDR3 is made up of 15 amino acids. Looked up from germline, CDR1 is MDHEN and CDR2 is SYDVKM. After removal of 4 bases from V and 1 base from J, the junction contained 3 bases not matched to a gene. CDR3 region: CASSYRQGSNQPQHF. DNA of the CDR3: TGTGCCAGCAGTTACCGACAGGGGAGCAATCAGCCCCAGCATTTT.